A single T cell receptor beta chain is shown here with its context. The sample comes from a study of shared clonotypes between healthy human individuals. Libraries were prepared by immunoSEQ multiplex PCR; TCRdb keeps only in-frame clonotypes and omits some of them. The repertoire holds more than 2,000,000 clones, just over 90% seen once, with about 0.13% in the top ten. J gave up 3 bases and V 0 bases, and 7 bases lay outside the gene matches. The CDR3 extends over 17 amino acids. Germline CDR1 reads SGHAT; CDR2 reads FQDESV (reference sequence). The chain joins TRBV11-1 to TRBJ2-4; 8 bases line up with TRBD2. Sample: naive CD4+ T cells sorted from blood. The sample's subset: CD45RA+ positively selected. This clonotype was sampled from a man aged 18 to 35 in good health. CDR3 coding DNA: TGTGCCAGCAGCTTAGCTAGCGGGGAGGGCGACAAAAACATTCAGTACTTC. It yields the protein CASSLASGEGDKNIQYF. The full variable domain, its missing parts supplied by reference TRBV11-1 and TRBJ2-4, is EAEVAQSPRYKITEKSQAVAFWCDPISGHATLYWYRQILGQGPELLVQFQDESVVDDSQLPKDRFSAERLKGVDSTLKIQPAELGDSAMYLCASSLASGEGDKNIQYFGAGTRLSVL.